The clone carrying this T cell receptor beta chain was detected only a few times. The antigen remains unidentified. The CDR3 is 16 residues long. Germline V gene data show CDR1 as MNHEY and CDR2 as SMNVEV (reference sequence). The trim removed 2 bases at V and 0 bases at J, leaving 2 bases unmatched. This sample is drawn from a study of CD8 T cells in Susac syndrome. Overall study: There were Susac syndrome patients who were therapy-naive at blood draw, others on corticosteroids, and others on intravenous immunoglobulin alone. General study results and limits: Clonal expansion involving Susac CD8+ cells peaked in TEMRA cells and active patients.

Reverse transcription used about 0.45 to 1 ug RNA and random hexamers. TCRdb independently ran MiXCR on the immunoSEQ multiplex PCR reads; one entry per CDR3 protein. The sample consists of about 85,000 distinct CDR3 sequences, approximately 95% of them appearing once. Input material: CD8+ T cells from PBMCs. The receptor was isolated from a human donor with Susac syndrome. V gene TRBV27 combines with J gene TRBJ2-1; 9 nucleotides line up with TRBD2. The CDR3 loop reads CASSLLAGSSYNEQFF. The CDR3 bases are TGTGCCAGCAGTTTACTAGCGGGGAGCTCCTACAATGAGCAGTTCTTC.